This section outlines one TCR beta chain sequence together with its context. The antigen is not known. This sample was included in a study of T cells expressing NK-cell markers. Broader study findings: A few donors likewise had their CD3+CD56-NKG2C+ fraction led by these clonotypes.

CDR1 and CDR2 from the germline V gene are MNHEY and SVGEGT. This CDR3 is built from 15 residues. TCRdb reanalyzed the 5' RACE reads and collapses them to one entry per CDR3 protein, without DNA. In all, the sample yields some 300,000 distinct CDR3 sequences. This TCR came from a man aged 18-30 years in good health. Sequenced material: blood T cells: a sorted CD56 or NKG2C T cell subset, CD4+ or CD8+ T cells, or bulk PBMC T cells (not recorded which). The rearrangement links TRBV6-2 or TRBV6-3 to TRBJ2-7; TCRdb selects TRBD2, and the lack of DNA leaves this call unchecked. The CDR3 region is CASRWTSGKAYEQYF.